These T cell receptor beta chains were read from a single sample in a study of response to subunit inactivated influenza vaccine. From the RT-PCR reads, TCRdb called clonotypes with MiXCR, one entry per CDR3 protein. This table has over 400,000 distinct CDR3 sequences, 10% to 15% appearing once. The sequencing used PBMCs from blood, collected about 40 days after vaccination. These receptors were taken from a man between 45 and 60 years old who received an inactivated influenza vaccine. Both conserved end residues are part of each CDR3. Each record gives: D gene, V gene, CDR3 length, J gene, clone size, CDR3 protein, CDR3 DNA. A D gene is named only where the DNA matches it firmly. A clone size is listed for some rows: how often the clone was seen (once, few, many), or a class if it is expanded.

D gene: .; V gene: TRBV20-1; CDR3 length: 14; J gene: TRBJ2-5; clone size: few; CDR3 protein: CSARERLNQETQYF; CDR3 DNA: TGCAGTGCTAGAGAGAGATTGAACCAAGAGACCCAGTACTTC
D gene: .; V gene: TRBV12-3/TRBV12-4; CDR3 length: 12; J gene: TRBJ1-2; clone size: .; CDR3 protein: CASSMGAVSYTF; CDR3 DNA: TGTGCCAGCAGTATGGGGGCCGTAAGCTACACCTTC
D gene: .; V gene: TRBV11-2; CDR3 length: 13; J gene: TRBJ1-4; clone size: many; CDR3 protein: CASSVHRNEKLFF; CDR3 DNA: TGTGCCAGCAGCGTCCACAGAAATGAAAAACTGTTTTTT
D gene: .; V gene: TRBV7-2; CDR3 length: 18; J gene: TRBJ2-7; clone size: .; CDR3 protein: CASSLAWVGSFPSYEQYF; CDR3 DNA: TGTGCCAGCAGCTTAGCGTGGGTGGGGAGCTTTCCCAGTTACGAGCAGTACTTC
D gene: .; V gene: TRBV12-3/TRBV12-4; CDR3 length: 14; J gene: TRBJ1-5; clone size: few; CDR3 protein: CASTKGDINQPQHF; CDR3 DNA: TGTGCCAGCACGAAGGGGGACATTAATCAGCCCCAGCATTTT
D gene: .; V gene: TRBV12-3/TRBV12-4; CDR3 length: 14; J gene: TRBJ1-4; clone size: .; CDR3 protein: CASSLVSLNEKLFF; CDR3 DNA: TGTGCCAGCAGTTTAGTCAGCCTTAATGAAAAACTGTTTTTT
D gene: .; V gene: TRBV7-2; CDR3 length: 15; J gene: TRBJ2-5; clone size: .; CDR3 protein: CASSLLGPPQETQYF; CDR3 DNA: TGTGCCAGCAGCTTATTAGGTCCTCCTCAAGAGACCCAGTACTTC
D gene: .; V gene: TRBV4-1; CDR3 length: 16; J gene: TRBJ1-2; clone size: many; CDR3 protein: CASSQGPNARLYGYTF; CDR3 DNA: TGCGCCAGCAGCCAAGGCCCCAACGCCCGACTTTATGGCTACACCTTC
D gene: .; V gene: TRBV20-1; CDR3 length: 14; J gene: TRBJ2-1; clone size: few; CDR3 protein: CSARGQGIYNEQFF; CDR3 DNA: TGCAGTGCTAGGGGGCAGGGGATTTACAATGAGCAGTTCTTC
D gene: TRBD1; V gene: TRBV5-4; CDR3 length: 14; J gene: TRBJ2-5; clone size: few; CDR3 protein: CASSLRGLKETQYF; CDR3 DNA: TGTGCCAGCAGCCTCAGGGGGCTCAAAGAGACCCAGTACTTC
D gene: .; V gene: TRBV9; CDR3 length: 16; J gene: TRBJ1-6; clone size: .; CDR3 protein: CASSVDVGLNNSPLHF; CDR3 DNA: TGTGCCAGCAGCGTAGACGTGGGGCTTAATAATTCACCCCTCCACTTT
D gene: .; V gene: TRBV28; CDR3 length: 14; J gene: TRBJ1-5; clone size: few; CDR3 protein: CASSLAGQYQPQHF; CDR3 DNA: TGTGCCAGCAGTTTGGCGGGACAATATCAGCCCCAGCATTTT
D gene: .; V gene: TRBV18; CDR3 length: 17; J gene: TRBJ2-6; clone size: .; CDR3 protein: CASSPREHGSGANVLTF; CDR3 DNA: TGTGCCAGCTCACCAAGGGAGCACGGCTCTGGGGCCAACGTCCTGACTTTC
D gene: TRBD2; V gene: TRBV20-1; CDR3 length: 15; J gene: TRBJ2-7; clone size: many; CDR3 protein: CSAPGLAGVPYEQYF; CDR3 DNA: TGCAGTGCTCCGGGACTAGCGGGAGTCCCCTACGAGCAGTACTTC
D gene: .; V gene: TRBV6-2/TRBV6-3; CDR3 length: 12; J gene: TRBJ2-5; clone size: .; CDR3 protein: CARTQGDETQYF; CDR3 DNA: TGTGCCAGGACACAGGGAGACGAGACCCAGTACTTC
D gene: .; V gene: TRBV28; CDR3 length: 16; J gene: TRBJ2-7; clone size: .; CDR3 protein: CASSPPRGSAPYEQYF; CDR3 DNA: TGTGCCAGCAGCCCCCCCCGGGGTAGCGCACCCTACGAGCAGTACTTC
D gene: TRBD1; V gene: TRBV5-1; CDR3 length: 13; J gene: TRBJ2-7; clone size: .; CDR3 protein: CASSSGQGNEQYF; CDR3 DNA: TGCGCCAGCAGCTCGGGACAGGGTAACGAGCAGTACTTC
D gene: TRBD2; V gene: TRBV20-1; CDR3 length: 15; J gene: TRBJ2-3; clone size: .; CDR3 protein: CSARPGLEIQTTQYF; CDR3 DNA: TGCAGTGCTCGCCCGGGACTAGAGATACAGACTACGCAGTATTTT
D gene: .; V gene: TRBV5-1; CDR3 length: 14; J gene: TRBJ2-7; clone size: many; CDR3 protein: CASSLAGHGYEQYF; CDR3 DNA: TGCGCCAGCAGCTTGGCGGGCCACGGCTACGAGCAGTACTTC
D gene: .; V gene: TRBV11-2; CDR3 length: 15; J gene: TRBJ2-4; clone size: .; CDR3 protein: CASSFPLGILNIQYF; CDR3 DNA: TGTGCCAGCAGCTTCCCTTTAGGGATCTTAAACATTCAGTACTTC
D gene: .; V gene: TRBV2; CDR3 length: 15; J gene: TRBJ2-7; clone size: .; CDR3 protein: CASRGNLSPSYEQYF; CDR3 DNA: TGTGCCAGCAGGGGGAACCTCAGCCCTTCCTACGAGCAGTACTTC
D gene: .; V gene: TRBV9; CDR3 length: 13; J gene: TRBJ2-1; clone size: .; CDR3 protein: CASSVSSSDEQFF; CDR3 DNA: TGTGCCAGCAGCGTTTCTAGCAGCGATGAGCAGTTCTTC
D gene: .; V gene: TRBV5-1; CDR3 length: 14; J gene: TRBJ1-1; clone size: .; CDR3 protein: CASSSGDMNTEAFF; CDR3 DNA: TGCGCCAGCAGCTCTGGAGACATGAACACTGAAGCTTTCTTT
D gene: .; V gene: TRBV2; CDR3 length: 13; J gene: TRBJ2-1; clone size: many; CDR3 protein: CASREGVYNEQFF; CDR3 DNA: TGTGCCAGCAGGGAGGGGGTGTACAATGAGCAGTTCTTC
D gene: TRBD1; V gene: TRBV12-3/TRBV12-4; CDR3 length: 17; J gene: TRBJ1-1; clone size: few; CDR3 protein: CASSLLDRKALNTEAFF; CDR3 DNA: TGTGCCAGCAGTCTGTTGGACAGGAAAGCGTTGAACACTGAAGCTTTCTTT
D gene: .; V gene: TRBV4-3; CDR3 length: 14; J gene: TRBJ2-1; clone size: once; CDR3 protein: CASSHPTVGDEQFF; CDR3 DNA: TGCGCCAGCAGCCACCCGACTGTGGGGGATGAGCAGTTCTTC
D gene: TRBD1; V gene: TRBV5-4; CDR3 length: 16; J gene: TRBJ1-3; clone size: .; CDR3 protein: CASSATGGGSGNTIYF; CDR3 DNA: TGTGCCAGCAGCGCAACAGGGGGCGGCTCTGGAAACACCATATATTTT
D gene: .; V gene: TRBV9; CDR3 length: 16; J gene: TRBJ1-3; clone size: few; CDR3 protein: CASSVQLLNPGNTIYF; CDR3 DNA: TGTGCCAGCAGCGTGCAACTCCTGAACCCGGGAAACACCATATATTTT
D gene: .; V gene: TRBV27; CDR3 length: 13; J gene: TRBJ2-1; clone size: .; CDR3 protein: CASSLDRWNEQFF; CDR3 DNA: TGTGCCAGCAGTTTAGATCGGTGGAATGAGCAGTTCTTC
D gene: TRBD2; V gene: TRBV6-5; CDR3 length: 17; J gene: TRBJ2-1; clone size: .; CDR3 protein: CASSSSSTSTSDNEQFF; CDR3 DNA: TGTGCCAGCAGTTCCTCGAGCACATCGACTAGCGACAATGAGCAGTTCTTC
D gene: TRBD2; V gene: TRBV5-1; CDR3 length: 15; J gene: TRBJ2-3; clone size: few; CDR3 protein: CASCHRGGGTDTQYF; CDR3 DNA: TGCGCCAGCTGCCATCGGGGGGGAGGCACAGATACGCAGTATTTT